The 26 T cell receptor beta chains below come from one sample, sequenced in a study of cytomegalovirus exposure and HLA in healthy donors. Both 60 Vbeta primers and 13 Jbeta primers went into the PCR. Clones were sequenced by immunoSEQ multiplex PCR, and TCRdb holds only the in-frame ones, with some missing. The sample carries some 97,000 clones, approximately 82% recorded once. Sequenced material: PBMCs. Receptors originate from a woman aged 18-29 years in good health and CMV-seronegative.

The J gene is TRBJ1-5, the V gene TRBV6-4; D is uncertain. The CDR3 contains 15 residues. Germline CDR1 reads MRHNA; CDR2 reads SNTAGT. The germline V and J ends were trimmed by 3 bases and 5 bases, with 14 bases remaining between them. CDR3 sequence: CASSETSEAHQPQHF. The CDR3 DNA reads TGTGCCAGCAGTGAAACGAGCGAGGCGCATCAGCCCCAGCATTTT.

This clone was seen only once. One junction end does not reproduce the germline sequence, and a read error may be involved. This sample includes further DNA sequences coding for the same CDR3. The chain combines TRBV19 with TRBJ2-2; 8 bases are shared with TRBD2. This CDR3 has 14 residues. The germline V gene encodes CDR1 LNHDA and CDR2 SQIVND (reference sequence). CDR3 region: CASQAGAYTGELFF. The CDR3 DNA is TGTGCCAGCCAAGCGGGGGCCTACACCGGGGAGCTGTTTTTC. The full variable domain, in which reference TRBV19 and TRBJ2-2 provide the parts outside the CDR3, is DGGITQSPKYLFRKEGQNVTLSCEQNLNHDAMYWYRQDPGQGLRLIYYSQIVNDFQKGDIAEGYSVSREKKESFPLTVTSAQKNPTAFYLCASQAGAYTGELFFGEGSRLTVL.

The V call is TRBV2, the J call TRBJ1-1; D unclear. From germline, CDR1 is SNHLY and CDR2 FYNNEI. The V end lost 1 base, the J end lost 7 bases, and 4 bases lay between the germline ends. There are 11 residues in the CDR3. The CDR3 DNA is TGTGCCAGCAGTGAAGATCGTGAAGCTTTCTTT. Residues: CASSEDREAFF.

This clone was recorded only once. The CDR3 region is CASSQAPGELFF. The CDR3 DNA follows: TGTGCCAGTAGTCAGGCCCCCGGGGAGCTGTTTTTT. V is TRBV19 and J is TRBJ2-2; D is undetermined. Trimming shortened V by 5 bases and J by 6 bases, and 7 bases separated the two germline ends. This CDR3 has 12 amino acids. Germline V CDR1 and CDR2: LNHDA, SQIVND (reference sequence).

This clone was observed once. This chain uses TRBV6-1 with TRBJ2-3, with TRBD2 identical over 10 bases. This CDR3 has 17 residues. Germline CDR1 MNHNS, CDR2 SASEGT. With 2 bases clipped from V and 2 bases from J, the junction kept 7 bases outside the gene matches. This chain's CDR3 is CASSEFGLAGATDTQYF. In DNA form, the CDR3 reads TGTGCCAGCAGTGAATTTGGGCTAGCGGGGGCCACAGATACGCAGTATTTT.

This rearrangement joins TRBV28 to TRBJ1-1; TRBD1 matches at 8 bases. Germline-derived CDR1 and CDR2 are MDHEN and SYDVKM. The J segment lost 3 bases and the V segment lost 3 bases, leaving 6 bases of the junction unmatched. The CDR3 has 15 residues. The CDR3 DNA sequence: TGTGCCAGCAGTTTCCAGACAGGGGAATACACTGAAGCTTTCTTT. This codes for CASSFQTGEYTEAFF.

The chain joins TRBV2 to TRBJ1-5; 9 bases map to TRBD1. The V gene end was trimmed by 8 bases and the J gene end by 4 bases; junction bases not matched to a gene: 3. This CDR3 region has 13 residues. Per germline, CDR1 SNHLY and CDR2 FYNNEI. CDR3 in amino acids: CASGDRANQPQHF. In nucleotides, the CDR3 is TGTGCCAGCGGGGACAGGGCTAATCAGCCCCAGCATTTT.

This clone was detected only once. The chain links TRBV4-3 to TRBJ2-3; no definite D call. The germline gives CDR1 LGHNA, CDR2 YSLEER. The CDR3 runs 17 residues. The ends were cut back, 0 bases at V and 2 bases at J, with 15 bases in the middle. The CDR3 region has the DNA TGCGCCAGCAGCCAAGATCGACCGAAGAGGCACACAGATACGCAGTATTTT. The encoded protein is CASSQDRPKRHTDTQYF.

This chain uses TRBV5-8 with TRBJ2-7, with a tentative D call TRBD1 (5 bases). This CDR3 contains 12 residues. V lost 3 bases and J 11 bases, leaving 15 bases between the germline ends. Looked up from germline, CDR1 is SGHTS and CDR2 is YDEGEE. For the CDR3, the DNA is TGTGCCAGCAGCTCCCCCCTGGAGACAGAGTACTTC. Its protein product is CASSSPLETEYF.

This chain links TRBV13 with TRBJ2-6; 8 bases line up with TRBD1. The germline V gene has CDR1 PRHDT and CDR2 FYEKMQ (reference sequence). The CDR3 sequence is 19 residues long. V shed 4 bases, J shed 0 bases, and the junction held 11 bases outside the gene matches. DNA of the CDR3: TGTGCCAGCAGCTCACAAGGACAGGGTGTTAACTCTGGGGCCAACGTCCTGACTTTC. It is translated as CASSSQGQGVNSGANVLTF. Full variable domain (rest looked up from reference TRBV13 and TRBJ2-6): AAGVIQSPRHLIKEKRETATLKCYPIPRHDTVYWYQQGPGQDPQFLISFYEKMQSDKGSIPDRFSAQQFSDYHSELNMSSLELGDSALYFCASSSQGQGVNSGANVLTFGAGSRLTVL.

The gene calls are TRBV5-1 and TRBJ2-7; 9 bases match TRBD2. Unmatched junction bases numbered 12, after V lost 4 bases and J lost 7 bases. Germline values: CDR1 SGHRS, CDR2 YFSETQ. The CDR3 extends over 15 amino acids. In nucleotides, the CDR3 is TGCGCCAGCAGCCTACTTCTAGCGGGGAGACAGGAGCAGTACTTC. This translates into CASSLLLAGRQEQYF.

The J gene is TRBJ2-1, the V gene TRBV11-2; no clear D. V was shortened by 0 bases and J by 3 bases, with 3 bases between the two germline ends. This CDR3 is 13 amino acids long. Germline CDR1 SGHAT, CDR2 FQNNGV. This CDR3 reads CASSLDIYNEQFF. In nucleotides, the CDR3 is TGTGCCAGCAGCTTAGATATCTACAATGAGCAGTTCTTC. Based on the CDR3 plus reference TRBV11-2 and TRBJ2-1, the full variable domain is EAGVAQSPRYKIIEKRQSVAFWCNPISGHATLYWYQQILGQGPKLLIQFQNNGVVDDSQLPKDRFSAERLKGVDSTLKIQPAKLEDSAVYLCASSLDIYNEQFFGPGTRLTVL.

The chain's CDR3 is CASSPMGGRTDTQYF. Written as DNA, the CDR3 is TGTGCCAGCAGCCCGATGGGGGGGCGCACAGATACGCAGTATTTT. The rearrangement joins TRBV7-3 to TRBJ2-3; a weak D match, TRBD2 (7 bases). The V end lost 5 bases, the J end lost 1 base, and 13 bases lay between the germline ends. CDR3 size: 15 residues. The germline V gene encodes CDR1 SGHTA and CDR2 FQGTGA.

V gene TRBV10-3 combines with J gene TRBJ2-3; 8 bases match TRBD2. Germline V gene sequence: CDR1 ENHRY, CDR2 SYGVKD. The junction had 10 bases not matched to a gene; V was cut back by 6 bases and J by 2 bases. The CDR3 runs to 16 residues. CDR3 bases: TGTGCCATCAGCGATCCTCCGCGGGAGGCCACAGATACGCAGTATTTT. This gives the protein CAISDPPREATDTQYF.

The V gene is TRBV6-6, the J gene TRBJ1-5, with 8 bases lining up with TRBD1. CDR1 and CDR2 from the germline V gene are MNHNY and SVGAGI (reference sequence). The V segment lost 7 bases and the J segment 7 bases; nucleotides outside the gene matches: 6. The length of the CDR3 is 13 residues. The CDR3 DNA reads TGTGCCAGCACCCGACAGGGGAACCAGCCCCAGCATTTT. Protein product: CASTRQGNQPQHF.

The chain has TRBV6-1 and TRBJ2-2; 11 positions match TRBD2. CDR3 length equals 19 residues. The V segment lost 4 bases and the J segment 6 bases; nucleotides outside the gene matches: 16. Germline V gene sequence: CDR1 MNHNS, CDR2 SASEGT. The CDR3: CASSGLAGGPGVNAGELFF. The CDR3 nucleotides read TGTGCCAGCAGTGGGTTAGCGGGAGGGCCAGGGGTAAACGCCGGGGAGCTGTTTTTT.

This clone has only one observation. The rearrangement uses TRBV4-2 and TRBJ1-5, with 10 positions matching TRBD1. This CDR3 contains 19 residues. CDR1 LGHNA and CDR2 YNFKEQ come from the germline V gene. J lost 2 bases, V lost 2 bases, and 12 bases had no gene match. The CDR3 loop reads CASSQWGQGRTDGNQPQHF. CDR3 nucleotide sequence: TGTGCCAGCAGCCAATGGGGACAGGGGAGGACGGATGGCAATCAGCCCCAGCATTTT.

This chain uses TRBV7-3 with TRBJ2-1; 9 bases map to TRBD2. The CDR3 length is 13 residues. Germline CDR1 SGHTA, CDR2 FQGTGA. Losses at the gene ends were 4 bases for V and 7 bases for J; bases not matched to a gene: 2. CDR3 region: CASSSLAGNEQFF. The CDR3 nucleotides are TGTGCCAGCAGCTCACTAGCGGGTAATGAGCAGTTCTTC.

The chain links TRBV7-9 to TRBJ2-7; TRBD1 agrees at 7 bases. Germline CDR1 and CDR2: SEHNR and FQNEAQ (reference sequence). V lost 5 bases, J lost 2 bases, and 12 bases stayed unmatched. The CDR3 has 16 amino acids. CDR3 nucleotides: TGTGCCAGCAGCGAATCCATGACAGGGAAGGCCTACGAGCAGTACTTC. Amino acid sequence: CASSESMTGKAYEQYF.

Of note for this clone: The same CDR3 is also encoded by other DNA sequences in this sample. The chain employs TRBV29-1 and TRBJ2-7, with TRBD2 as a possible D gene (7 bases). The CDR3 is 13 amino acids. Germline CDR1 SQVTM, CDR2 ANQGSEA. V lost 6 bases, J lost 4 bases, and 16 bases lay in between. CDR3 residues: CSVSGGGGYEQYF. The CDR3 DNA reads as TGCAGCGTCTCTGGAGGGGGGGGGTACGAGCAGTACTTC.

The chain recombines TRBV18 with TRBJ2-1; possibly TRBD2 for D (6 bases). Germline V CDR1 and CDR2: KGHSH, LQKENI. Deletions cut 2 bases from V and 7 bases from J, with 12 bases between. The CDR3 is made up of 14 amino acids. CDR3 coding DNA: TGTGCCAGCTCACCAGGAGGGAATGGGAATGAGCAGTTCTTC. This translates into CASSPGGNGNEQFF.

The CDR3 sequence is CASSVEREATEQFF. For the CDR3, the DNA is TGTGCCAGCAGCGTCGAGCGGGAGGCCACTGAGCAGTTCTTC. The J gene is TRBJ2-1, the V gene TRBV11-3; TRBD2 matches 9 bases. J gave up 9 bases and V 5 bases, and 8 bases lay outside the gene matches. The CDR3 is made up of 14 amino acids. CDR1 and CDR2 from the germline V gene are SGHNT and YENEEA.

The chain has TRBV10-2 and TRBJ1-5; D uncertain. Per the germline V gene, CDR1 is WSHSY and CDR2 is SAAADI. V lost 0 bases and J lost 0, with 9 bases in between. There are 16 residues in the CDR3. The chain's CDR3 is CASSESQRHSNQPQHF. DNA of the CDR3: TGCGCCAGCAGTGAGTCCCAGCGGCATAGCAATCAGCCCCAGCATTTT.

The V gene is TRBV11-2, the J gene TRBJ1-6; D call uncertain. Trimming cost V 2 bases and J 6 bases, with 11 bases left between them. The CDR3 runs 15 residues. The V gene's germline CDR1 is SGHAT and CDR2 FQNNGV. The CDR3 DNA follows: TGTGCCAGCAGCTTACCCCGAGCCGCTAATTCACCCCTCCACTTT. This translates into CASSLPRAANSPLHF.

The CDR3 region is CASSRQGRVNTEAFF. The CDR3 DNA reads as TGTGCCAGCAGCCGACAGGGAAGGGTGAACACTGAAGCTTTCTTT. The chain recombines TRBV6-5 with TRBJ1-1; TRBD1 matches at 7 bases. The junction had 7 bases not matched to a gene; V was cut back by 6 bases and J by 0 bases. CDR1 is MNHEY and CDR2 is SVGAGI in the germline V gene. CDR3 length: 15 amino acids.

The chain uses TRBV30 and TRBJ1-1; 7 nucleotides align to TRBD1. CDR3 length: 14 residues. Trimming removed 3 bases from V and 8 bases from J; junction bases left unmatched: 12. Germline lookup yields CDR1 GTSNPN and CDR2 SVGIG (reference sequence). In DNA, the CDR3 is TGTGCCTGGAGGGCGGACAGGAACCCTCCCGAAGCTTTCTTT. This encodes CAWRADRNPPEAFF. Looking up the rest from reference TRBV30 and TRBJ1-1 gives the full variable domain: SQTIHQWPATLVQPVGSPLSLECTVEGTSNPNLYWYRQAAGRGLQLLFYSVGIGQISSEVPQNLSASRPQDRQFILSSKKLLLSDSGFYLCAWRADRNPPEAFFGQGTRLTVV.